This record concerns one TCR beta chain sequence. The sample is drawn from a study of technical replicates of blood from a handful of donors. Assay used: immunoSEQ multiplex PCR; TCRdb lists only in-frame clones, some missing. The table lists about 100,000 clones, approximately 94% of them singletons. The CDR3 consists of 14 residues. Germline V gene sequence: CDR1 SGHRS, CDR2 YFSETQ. V dropped 7 bases and J dropped 0 bases, with 12 bases sitting between them. Sequencing was performed on T cells isolated from PBMCs. This TCR was recovered from a human donor in good health. The rearrangement uses TRBV5-1 and TRBJ2-3; D is possibly TRBD2 (7 bases). CDR3 loop: CASGGGRSTDTQYF. As DNA, the CDR3 is TGCGCCAGCGGGGGGGGGCGTAGCACAGATACGCAGTATTTT.